The source of this T cell receptor beta chain is a study of cytomegalovirus exposure and HLA in healthy donors. Turning to this clone: The antigen is undetermined.

Amplification used 60 Vbeta primers and 13 Jbeta primers. Generated by immunoSEQ multiplex PCR, the TCRdb table keeps only in-frame clones and is missing some. The sample holds approximately 110,000 clones; roughly 80% are singletons and the top ten take about 5.2%. Overall study findings and caveats: In an earlier analysis, in about 530 donors, most V segments appeared productive either ~90% or ~30% of the time. The investigators catalogued 150 to 200 TCR beta chains as cytomegalovirus-associated.

The V segment lost 0 bases and the J segment 2 bases; nucleotides outside the gene matches: 1. There are 15 residues in the CDR3. Germline V gives CDR1 SGHRS, CDR2 YFSETQ. This receptor was identified in a female donor in good health and CMV-seropositive. Sequenced: PBMCs. The chain employs TRBV5-1 and TRBJ2-2; 7 nucleotides align to TRBD2. This CDR3 reads CASSLVGLNTGELFF. CDR3 coding DNA: TGCGCCAGCAGCTTGGTGGGACTAAACACCGGGGAGCTGTTTTTT.